The 19 T cell receptor beta chains below come from one sample, sequenced in a study of blood T cell repertoires in COVID-19. This table comes from immunoSEQ multiplex PCR, and its TCRdb copy is limited to in-frame clones, with some not included. The sample lists about 74,000 clones, 90% occurring once. The material sequenced was peripheral blood. All receptors come from a man aged 45-65 years with acute or convalescent COVID-19.

The chain couples TRBV12-3 or TRBV12-4 to TRBJ1-5, with D hard to call. The V end lost 6 bases, the J end lost 1 base, and 7 bases lay between the germline ends. The CDR3 runs to 13 residues. The CDR3 sequence: CASSGSSNQPQHF. DNA of the CDR3: TGTGCCAGCAGCGGGTCGAGCAATCAGCCCCAGCATTTT.

The chain combines TRBV27 with TRBJ2-1, with 8 bases matching TRBD2. This CDR3 region has 14 residues. Trimming at V came to 4 bases and at J to 8 bases, leaving 7 bases not matched to a gene. CDR1 MNHEY and CDR2 SMNVEV come from the germline V gene (reference sequence). DNA of the CDR3: TGTGCCAGCAGTTCCACACCGACTAGCGATGAGCAGTTCTTC. Translated, it gives CASSSTPTSDEQFF.

This chain uses TRBV5-1 with TRBJ2-5, with a weak D call TRBD2 (6 bases). Germline-derived CDR1 and CDR2 are SGHRS and YFSETQ. The CDR3 is 15 amino acids. The V end lost 0 bases, the J end lost 1 base, and 10 bases lay between the germline ends. As DNA, the CDR3 is TGCGCCAGCAGCTTGGGGGCGGGGACCCAAGAGACCCAGTACTTC. Protein sequence: CASSLGAGTQETQYF. The full variable domain, with the rest looked up from reference TRBV5-1 and TRBJ2-5, is KAGVTQTPRYLIKTRGQQVTLSCSPISGHRSVSWYQQTPGQGLQFLFEYFSETQRNKGNFPGRFSGRQFSNSRSEMNVSTLELGDSALYLCASSLGAGTQETQYFGPGTRLLVL.

This clone was counted once. The chain employs TRBV4-1 and TRBJ2-2; possibly TRBD2 for D (5 bases). CDR3 size: 15 residues. V was cut by 1 base and J by 6 bases, with 12 bases left in between. Germline values: CDR1 MGHRA, CDR2 YSYEKL. The CDR3: CASSQGGRAPGELFF. Here the CDR3 DNA reads TGCGCCAGCAGCCAAGGCGGGCGGGCCCCCGGGGAGCTGTTTTTT.

The chain has TRBV3-1 (or the pseudogene TRBV3-2) and TRBJ1-3, with unresolved D. Trimming took 6 bases from V and 6 from J, leaving 6 bases between them. Germline V CDR1 and CDR2: LGHDT, YNNKEL (reference sequence). This CDR3 is 11 amino acids long. The CDR3 here is CASRHLNTIYF. As DNA, the CDR3 is TGTGCCAGCAGGCACTTAAACACCATATATTTT.

The chain carries TRBV18 and TRBJ2-3; 7 bases map to TRBD2. Germline V gives CDR1 KGHSH, CDR2 LQKENI. The CDR3 is made up of 17 amino acids. After removal of 6 bases from V and 2 bases from J, the junction contained 14 bases not matched to a gene. Here the CDR3 reads CASSPSRGRALTDTQYF. The CDR3 region has the DNA TGTGCCAGCTCCCCTTCTAGAGGGAGGGCCCTCACAGATACGCAGTATTTT.

The chain couples TRBV7-3 to TRBJ2-6; D is ambiguous. CDR1 and CDR2 from the germline V gene are SGHTA and FQGTGA. Between the trimmed V and J ends, which lost 4 bases and 4 bases, there was a span of 17 bases. The CDR3 is 17 amino acids. The CDR3 region has the DNA TGTGCCAGCAGCTCCCGTCCCGGGTCTGGAGGGGCCAACGTCCTGACTTTC. Its translation: CASSSRPGSGGANVLTF.

V usage is TRBV6-5 and J usage is TRBJ2-7; the match to TRBD2 covers 14 bases. Germline CDR1 reads MNHEY; CDR2 reads SVGAGI. This CDR3 spans 15 amino acids. V shed 6 bases, J shed 7 bases, and the junction held 8 bases outside the gene matches. The CDR3 spells CASSSGLAGVGEQYF. The CDR3 bases are TGTGCCAGCAGCTCGGGACTAGCGGGAGTAGGGGAGCAGTACTTC.

The chain couples TRBV20-1 to TRBJ1-2, with 7 bases fitting TRBD1. The CDR3 runs to 11 residues. Germline V gene data show CDR1 as DFQATT and CDR2 as SNEGSKA (reference sequence). V lost 6 bases and J lost 6; bases outside the gene matches: 4. The CDR3 sequence: CSASQGNGYTF. CDR3 in DNA: TGCAGTGCGTCACAGGGGAATGGCTACACCTTC.

The chain couples TRBV5-4 to TRBJ1-1; maybe TRBD1 (6 bases). The CDR3 is made up of 14 amino acids. The V gene lost 5 bases and the J gene lost 3 bases, with 14 bases spanning the gap. Germline V gene data show CDR1 as SGHNT and CDR2 as YYREEE (reference sequence). The CDR3 bases are TGTGCCAGCAGGTTTAAAGGGGGGGACACTGAAGCTTTCTTT. Its protein is CASRFKGGDTEAFF.

The rearrangement joins TRBV25-1 to TRBJ1-4; no clear D gene. The V gene's germline CDR1 is MGHDK and CDR2 SYGVNS. The germline V and J ends were trimmed by 4 bases and 7 bases, with 22 bases remaining between them. The CDR3 has 17 amino acids. This chain's CDR3 is CASSAFGRSGVGEKLFF. The CDR3 bases are TGTGCCAGCAGTGCCTTTGGACGGTCCGGGGTAGGTGAAAAACTGTTTTTT.

The chain combines TRBV11-2 with TRBJ1-3; D possibly corresponds to TRBD1 (5 bases). CDR1 SGHAT and CDR2 FQNNGV come from the germline V gene. CDR3 length equals 15 residues. The V end lost 4 bases, the J end lost 4 bases, and 14 bases lay between the germline ends. CDR3 loop: CASSSQGFGGNTIYF. The CDR3 DNA follows: TGTGCCAGCAGCTCCCAGGGATTTGGGGGAAACACCATATATTTT.

This sequence joins TRBV5-1 and TRBJ1-6, with D unresolved. Germline V CDR1 and CDR2: SGHRS, YFSETQ. V shed 4 bases and J shed 7 bases, with 6 bases lying between them. The CDR3 totals 12 residues. As DNA, the CDR3 is TGCGCCAGCAGCAGCCAAAATTCACCCCTCCACTTT. It is translated as CASSSQNSPLHF.

The J gene is TRBJ1-1, the V gene TRBV19, with 12 bases that match TRBD1. This CDR3 has 17 residues. Per germline, CDR1 LNHDA and CDR2 SQIVND (reference sequence). Losses at the gene ends were 1 base for V and 1 base for J; bases not matched to a gene: 4. In nucleotides, the CDR3 is TGTGCCAGTAGTATAGGGGACAGGGGGCAGAGGAACACTGAAGCTTTCTTT. As protein: CASSIGDRGQRNTEAFF.

V gene TRBV2 combines with J gene TRBJ2-4; 9 bases are a match to TRBD1. This CDR3 contains 14 residues. Germline CDR1 reads SNHLY; CDR2 reads FYNNEI. V shed 1 base, J shed 10 bases, and the junction held 5 bases outside the gene matches. The CDR3 DNA follows: TGTGCCAGCAGTGAAGTCACAGGGGGCCAAATTCAGTACTTC. Translating it yields CASSEVTGGQIQYF.

This sequence joins TRBV18 and TRBJ2-7; no firm D call. Germline V lookup: CDR1 KGHSH, CDR2 LQKENI. V lost 0 bases and J 4 bases, leaving 13 bases between the germline ends. The length of the CDR3 is 15 residues. CDR3 nucleotide sequence: TGTGCCAGCTCACCACCTGGCGGTGAGACTTACGAGCAGTACTTC. The encoded protein is CASSPPGGETYEQYF. Looking up the rest from reference TRBV18 and TRBJ2-7 gives the full variable domain: NAGVMQNPRHLVRRRGQEARLRCSPMKGHSHVYWYRQLPEEGLKFMVYLQKENIIDESGMPKERFSAEFPKEGPSILRIQQVVRGDSAAYFCASSPPGGETYEQYFGPGTRLTVT.

This clone was seen only a few times. The rearrangement uses TRBV9 and TRBJ2-5; D possibly corresponds to TRBD1 (7 bases). There are 14 residues in the CDR3. V lost 4 bases to trimming and J lost 2 bases, with 12 bases between them. The germline gives CDR1 SGDLS, CDR2 YYNGEE. CDR3 sequence reads: CASSTTGRQETQYF. The CDR3 DNA sequence: TGTGCCAGCAGCACGACAGGGAGGCAAGAGACCCAGTACTTC.

The V call is TRBV18, the J call TRBJ1-1; TRBD1 might be the D (5 bases). In germline, CDR1 is KGHSH, CDR2 LQKENI. V was trimmed by 4 bases and J by 0 bases, leaving 18 bases between them. The CDR3 has 17 amino acids. The CDR3, as DNA: TGTGCCAGCTCACTTTTCCTAGCTGGGACTATGAACACTGAAGCTTTCTTT. It yields the protein CASSLFLAGTMNTEAFF.

This chain joins TRBV3-1 (or the pseudogene TRBV3-2) and TRBJ2-1, with TRBD2 identical over 15 bases. With V trimmed by 3 bases and J by 5 bases, 5 bases remained unmatched. The CDR3 is made up of 17 amino acids. CDR1 and CDR2 (germline): LGHDT, YNNKEL (reference sequence). The CDR3 DNA sequence: TGTGCCAGCAGCCATCTAAGGACTAGCGGGAGGGACAATGAGCAGTTCTTC. As protein: CASSHLRTSGRDNEQFF.